This is a list of T cell receptor beta chains from one sample in a study of metastatic and nonmetastatic thyroid tumors. TCRdb re-called clones via MiXCR from the PCR reads. The sample holds about 20,000 clones, approximately 10% seen once. The sequencing sample was made of blood. The source is a female donor with papillary thyroid cancer or a benign thyroid nodule (not recorded which). Some clones in this sample may be carry-over from other donors' samples. Both conserved end residues are part of each CDR3. Each record gives: V gene, CDR3 length, J gene, CDR3 protein.

v_gene: TRBV27; len: 13; j_gene: TRBJ2-5; CDR3aa: CASSSLWAETQYF
v_gene: TRBV20-1; len: 13; j_gene: TRBJ2-3; CDR3aa: CSARDPFTDTQYF
v_gene: TRBV20-1; len: 15; j_gene: TRBJ2-1; CDR3aa: CSAPQLARSYNEQFF
v_gene: TRBV27; len: 15; j_gene: TRBJ2-5; CDR3aa: CASSSRLAGVETQYF
v_gene: TRBV28; len: 15; j_gene: TRBJ2-1; CDR3aa: CASSQRTGPYNEQFF
v_gene: TRBV28; len: 15; j_gene: TRBJ2-5; CDR3aa: CASSLDGTTQETQYF
v_gene: TRBV12-3/TRBV12-4; len: 11; j_gene: TRBJ2-5; CDR3aa: CASSQEETQYF
v_gene: TRBV19; len: 17; j_gene: TRBJ2-2; CDR3aa: CASSAMGLALNTGELFF
v_gene: TRBV12-3/TRBV12-4; len: 12; j_gene: TRBJ1-4; CDR3aa: CASSTGGGWRFF
v_gene: TRBV2; len: 12; j_gene: TRBJ2-5; CDR3aa: CASCRGLETQYF
v_gene: TRBV20-1; len: 16; j_gene: TRBJ2-7; CDR3aa: CSAGQGRLSGRVEQYF
v_gene: TRBV19; len: 17; j_gene: TRBJ1-4; CDR3aa: CASSIPRQGLANEKLFF
v_gene: TRBV5-6; len: 16; j_gene: TRBJ2-2; CDR3aa: CASSQRRLVATGELFF
v_gene: TRBV28; len: 16; j_gene: TRBJ2-3; CDR3aa: CASSQTIGRARGTQYF
v_gene: TRBV6-4; len: 15; j_gene: TRBJ2-3; CDR3aa: CASRRLAVSTDTQYF
v_gene: TRBV6-1; len: 13; j_gene: TRBJ2-7; CDR3aa: CASSAGETYEQYF
v_gene: TRBV6-5; len: 17; j_gene: TRBJ2-2; CDR3aa: CASSYFWPARGTGELFF
v_gene: TRBV20-1; len: 14; j_gene: TRBJ2-7; CDR3aa: CSARELEWSYEQYF
v_gene: TRBV11-1; len: 15; j_gene: TRBJ2-3; CDR3aa: CASSPTGTFTDTQYF
v_gene: TRBV30; len: 15; j_gene: TRBJ2-1; CDR3aa: CAWTKGGRGYNEQFF
v_gene: TRBV28; len: 13; j_gene: TRBJ2-5; CDR3aa: CASSTGGQETQYF
v_gene: TRBV5-4; len: 12; j_gene: TRBJ1-2; CDR3aa: CASSLVGAGYTF
v_gene: TRBV2; len: 14; j_gene: TRBJ2-5; CDR3aa: CASKESNSQETQYF
v_gene: TRBV6-2/TRBV6-3; len: 15; j_gene: TRBJ2-7; CDR3aa: CASSYSDRLQGEQYF
v_gene: TRBV11-3; len: 13; j_gene: TRBJ2-3; CDR3aa: CASSPTSMGTQYF
v_gene: TRBV12-3/TRBV12-4; len: 14; j_gene: TRBJ2-3; CDR3aa: CASRPGTGTDTQYF
v_gene: TRBV28; len: 17; j_gene: TRBJ2-3; CDR3aa: CASSSWRRGTGTDTQYF
v_gene: TRBV24-1; len: 12; j_gene: TRBJ1-2; CDR3aa: CATSDPGYGYTF
v_gene: TRBV20-1; len: 12; j_gene: TRBJ2-3; CDR3aa: CSASGRAATQYF
v_gene: TRBV12-5; len: 16; j_gene: TRBJ2-5; CDR3aa: CASGLGPGTVQETQYF
v_gene: TRBV19; len: 16; j_gene: TRBJ1-6; CDR3aa: CASSKEGDSRASPLHF
v_gene: TRBV15; len: 15; j_gene: TRBJ2-7; CDR3aa: CATSKTETGPGEQYF
v_gene: TRBV14; len: 17; j_gene: TRBJ2-7; CDR3aa: CASSQGPGGKGLYEQYF
v_gene: TRBV6-1; len: 15; j_gene: TRBJ2-7; CDR3aa: CASSEDWAGGGEQYF
v_gene: TRBV11-1; len: 18; j_gene: TRBJ2-3; CDR3aa: CASRPLLTIKRSTDTQYF
v_gene: TRBV9; len: 11; j_gene: TRBJ1-1; CDR3aa: CASGQNTEAFF
v_gene: TRBV30; len: 13; j_gene: TRBJ2-5; CDR3aa: CAWELRLAGTQYF
v_gene: TRBV13; len: 13; j_gene: TRBJ1-6; CDR3aa: CASSFKGFGTLHF
v_gene: TRBV10-1; len: 14; j_gene: TRBJ2-2; CDR3aa: CASSESRSTGELFF
v_gene: TRBV6-1; len: 15; j_gene: TRBJ1-2; CDR3aa: CASTSLGGSLYGYTF
v_gene: TRBV30; len: 16; j_gene: TRBJ2-3; CDR3aa: CAWRTGLAKPPDTQYF
v_gene: TRBV5-8; len: 14; j_gene: TRBJ1-1; CDR3aa: CASTRGTGNTEAFF
v_gene: TRBV4-2; len: 17; j_gene: TRBJ1-6; CDR3aa: CASSHHNSGQGGSPLHF
v_gene: TRBV7-9; len: 12; j_gene: TRBJ2-7; CDR3aa: CASSQQGWEQYF
v_gene: TRBV30; len: 18; j_gene: TRBJ2-7; CDR3aa: CAWRATGVIAGGPREQYF
v_gene: TRBV5-1; len: 15; j_gene: TRBJ2-1; CDR3aa: CASSDPGEGANEQFF